Listed below are T cell receptor beta chains from one sample, sequenced in a study of graft-versus-host responses after intestinal transplantation. Measured with immunoSEQ multiplex PCR; TCRdb has only the in-frame clones, and not every one. The sample lists about 100,000 clones; roughly 87% were seen once. Antigens for these TCRs are unknown. The specimen was unstimulated CD4+ T cells sorted from spleen or lymph node cells, collected before transplant. These receptors all come from a human donor who was the organ donor for an intestinal transplant. The CDR3 runs from the conserved cysteine through the conserved F or W. The D gene is left open where the match is weak. The listing skips clone size in some rows; elsewhere it reads once, few, many or a size class.

NA	TRBJ2-3	NA	TRBV28	CASSLPGRGFTDTQYF	TGTGCCAGCAGTTTACCAGGGCGGGGCTTCACAGATACGCAGTATTTT
few	TRBJ1-2	NA	TRBV4-2	CASSQDPGNYGYTF	TGTGCCAGCAGCCAAGATCCGGGGAACTATGGCTACACCTTC
few	TRBJ1-4	NA	TRBV30	CAWSVLDEKLFF	TGTGCCTGGAGTGTACTTGATGAAAAACTGTTTTTT
NA	TRBJ2-1	TRBD2	TRBV30	CAWSAGGHEQFF	TGTGCCTGGAGTGCGGGGGGACATGAGCAGTTCTTC
NA	TRBJ2-2	NA	TRBV4-2	CASSQVYGSIGELFF	TGTGCCAGCAGCCAAGTCTACGGGAGTATCGGGGAGCTGTTTTTT
NA	TRBJ2-5	TRBD2	TRBV2	CASRGTGGLAGGKETQYF	TGTGCCAGCAGAGGGACAGGGGGACTAGCGGGGGGTAAAGAGACCCAGTACTTC
NA	TRBJ2-7	TRBD2	TRBV2	CASSDESGTKYEQYF	TGTGCCAGCAGTGATGAATCCGGGACTAAGTACGAGCAGTACTTC
NA	TRBJ1-1	TRBD1	TRBV10-3	CAISDPSGTGREAFF	TGTGCCATCAGCGATCCGTCCGGGACAGGGCGTGAAGCTTTCTTT
NA	TRBJ2-2	NA	TRBV7-2	CASSRDWNTGELFF	TGTGCCAGCAGCCGAGACTGGAACACCGGGGAGCTGTTTTTT
NA	TRBJ1-2	NA	TRBV4-2	CASSQVEQSNNNYGYTF	TGTGCCAGCAGCCAAGTAGAACAGTCCAACAATAACTATGGCTACACCTTC
few	TRBJ1-4	TRBD1	TRBV28	CASTLGTGRSTNEKLFF	TGTGCCAGCACCTTGGGGACAGGGAGGTCTACTAATGAAAAACTGTTTTTT
NA	TRBJ2-7	TRBD1	TRBV6-6	CASSQEQGYEQYF	TGTGCCAGCAGTCAGGAACAGGGGTACGAGCAGTACTTC
NA	TRBJ1-1	TRBD1	TRBV29-1	CSVQGMNTEAFF	TGCAGCGTACAGGGGATGAACACTGAAGCTTTCTTT
NA	TRBJ2-2	NA	TRBV27	CASSSGQTLGGGELFF	TGTGCCAGCAGTTCGGGACAGACTCTCGGGGGCGGGGAGCTGTTTTTT
NA	TRBJ1-5	NA	TRBV4-1	CASSQEVAAPLNQPQHF	TGCGCCAGCAGCCAAGAGGTAGCAGCCCCACTCAATCAGCCCCAGCATTTT
NA	TRBJ2-2	NA	TRBV27	CASSLLRNTGELFF	TGTGCCAGCAGTTTACTCCGGAACACCGGGGAGCTGTTTTTT
NA	TRBJ2-7	NA	TRBV5-5	CASSQGGIYEQYF	TGTGCCAGCAGCCAGGGGGGGATCTACGAGCAGTACTTC
NA	TRBJ1-5	TRBD1	TRBV5-1	CASSLGTGVEGGNQPQHF	TGCGCCAGCAGCCTCGGGACAGGGGTAGAAGGGGGCAATCAGCCCCAGCATTTT
NA	TRBJ2-2	NA	TRBV9	CASSILANTGELFF	TGTGCCAGCAGCATACTAGCGAACACCGGGGAGCTGTTTTTT
few	TRBJ1-1	NA	TRBV7-3	CASSSGEKGAFF	TGTGCCAGCAGCTCAGGAGAGAAGGGCGCTTTCTTT
NA	TRBJ1-2	NA	TRBV28	CASSLGVGYTF	TGTGCCAGCAGTTTAGGTGTTGGGTACACCTTC
NA	TRBJ1-3	NA	TRBV5-1	CASRRTEGGSGNTIYF	TGCGCCAGCCGGCGGACAGAGGGAGGCTCTGGAAACACCATATATTTT
NA	TRBJ1-2	NA	TRBV21-1	CASSKALRLYGYTF	TGTGCCAGCAGCAAAGCGCTTAGGCTTTATGGCTACACCTTC
NA	TRBJ2-3	TRBD2	TRBV4-2	CASSRLAGGTDTQYF	TGTGCCAGCAGCCGACTAGCGGGGGGCACAGATACGCAGTATTTT
NA	TRBJ2-4	TRBD2	TRBV19	CASSPYSGLAGAENIQYF	TGTGCCAGTAGTCCGTACTCGGGACTAGCGGGGGCAGAGAACATTCAGTACTTC
NA	TRBJ1-1	NA	TRBV6-5	CATSTPGAIAFF	TGTGCCACCTCCACCCCGGGGGCGATAGCTTTCTTT
NA	TRBJ1-6	NA	TRBV14	CASSQESWGSPLHF	TGTGCCAGCAGCCAAGAGAGTTGGGGATCACCCCTCCACTTT
NA	TRBJ1-2	TRBD1	TRBV5-4	CASSSGTVERMDGYTF	TGTGCCAGCAGCTCCGGGACAGTAGAGCGGATGGATGGCTACACCTTC
NA	TRBJ2-1	NA	TRBV5-1	CASKAAMFGGDEQFF	TGCGCCAGCAAGGCTGCCATGTTCGGTGGAGATGAGCAGTTCTTC
once	TRBJ2-7	TRBD1	TRBV5-1	CASTDRGGPYEQYF	TGCGCCAGTACCGACAGGGGAGGCCCCTACGAGCAGTACTTC
NA	TRBJ2-6	NA	TRBV23-1	CASTYSQRSGANVLTF	TGCGCCAGTACCTACTCCCAGCGCTCTGGGGCCAACGTCCTGACTTTC
NA	TRBJ1-2	NA	TRBV5-5	CASSLVQSPYGYTF	TGTGCCAGCAGCTTGGTTCAGAGCCCCTATGGCTACACCTTC
NA	TRBJ1-1	TRBD1	TRBV27	CASNRQGGDEAFF	TGTGCCAGCAATCGACAGGGAGGGGATGAAGCTTTCTTT
NA	TRBJ2-7	NA	TRBV5-1	CASSRNTGSYEQYF	TGCGCCAGCAGCAGGAACACAGGGTCCTACGAGCAGTACTTC
NA	TRBJ2-1	NA	TRBV5-1	CASSTYNEQFF	TGCGCCAGCAGTACGTACAATGAGCAGTTCTTC
NA	TRBJ2-5	NA	TRBV5-6	CASSLSLETQYF	TGTGCCAGCAGCTTGTCCCTTGAGACCCAGTACTTC
NA	TRBJ1-4	TRBD1	TRBV6-1	CASSGRQGAFEKLFF	TGTGCCAGCAGTGGGCGACAGGGGGCGTTTGAAAAACTGTTTTTT
NA	TRBJ2-7	TRBD2	TRBV11-2	CASSFPGLGSYEQYF	TGTGCCAGCAGCTTCCCGGGACTAGGATCCTACGAGCAGTACTTC
NA	TRBJ1-5	NA	TRBV4-2	CASSQDSTNQPQHF	TGTGCCAGCAGCCAAGATTCCACCAATCAGCCCCAGCATTTT
NA	TRBJ2-5	NA	TRBV5-1	CASSLRETQYF	TGCGCCAGCAGCTTGAGAGAGACCCAGTACTTC
NA	TRBJ2-2	NA	TRBV28	CASNIGVRAAGELFF	TGTGCCAGCAACATTGGTGTCAGGGCGGCCGGGGAGCTGTTTTTT
NA	TRBJ1-1	NA	TRBV19	CASRTGRVNFF	TGTGCCAGTAGGACAGGCAGGGTAAATTTCTTT
NA	TRBJ1-2	NA	TRBV7-2	CASSLVGGRGYTF	TGTGCCAGCAGCTTAGTCGGGGGGCGGGGCTACACCTTC
once	TRBJ1-2	NA	TRBV18	CASSPGDTGWYGYTF	TGTGCCAGCTCACCCGGGGACACTGGGTGGTATGGCTACACCTTC
NA	TRBJ1-2	NA	TRBV5-4	CASSRARSNYGYTF	TGTGCCAGCAGCCGCGCCCGATCTAACTATGGCTACACCTTC
few	TRBJ2-2	TRBD1	TRBV6-5	CASKGQAGTGELFF	TGTGCCAGCAAGGGACAGGCGGGCACCGGGGAGCTGTTTTTT
NA	TRBJ1-2	NA	TRBV4-1	CASSPPGQRGGYTF	TGCGCCAGCAGCCCCCCGGGCCAAAGGGGTGGCTACACCTTC
NA	TRBJ1-1	NA	TRBV14	CASSQEKMALNTEAFF	TGTGCCAGCAGCCAAGAGAAAATGGCACTCAACACTGAAGCTTTCTTT
NA	TRBJ2-5	TRBD2	TRBV7-2	CASSFGGVPETQYF	TGTGCCAGCAGCTTTGGGGGGGTCCCGGAGACCCAGTACTTC
NA	TRBJ2-7	TRBD1	TRBV18	CASSPMTGPTPPYF	TGTGCCAGCTCACCCATGACAGGGCCGACCCCGCCATACTTC
NA	TRBJ2-5	TRBD2	TRBV27	CASSPTREGRREQYF	TGTGCCAGCAGCCCCACCAGGGAGGGGAGGCGAGAGCAGTACTTC
NA	TRBJ2-1	TRBD2	TRBV7-8	CASSLGLAVYNEQFF	TGTGCCAGCAGCTTAGGACTAGCGGTCTACAATGAGCAGTTCTTC
NA	TRBJ2-7	TRBD1	TRBV5-1	CASSPPGTGDLNSYEQYF	TGCGCCAGCAGCCCCCCCGGGACAGGCGACCTTAACTCCTACGAGCAGTACTTC
NA	TRBJ2-5	NA	TRBV5-4	CASSQEVQTLTQYF	TGTGCCAGCAGCCAGGAGGTCCAGACTTTGACCCAGTACTTC
once	TRBJ1-1	NA	TRBV14	CASSYTMNTEAFF	TGTGCCAGCAGTTACACGATGAACACTGAAGCTTTCTTT
once	TRBJ2-3	NA	TRBV18	CASSLLASTDTQYF	TGTGCCAGCTCGCTGCTAGCAAGCACAGATACGCAGTATTTT
NA	TRBJ1-5	NA	TRBV19	CASSPSTDTPNQPQHF	TGTGCCAGTAGTCCCTCGACTGACACCCCCAATCAGCCCCAGCATTTT
NA	TRBJ1-3	NA	TRBV11-2	CASSKGDSGNTIYF	TGTGCCAGCAGCAAAGGGGATTCTGGAAACACCATATATTTT
NA	TRBJ1-4	NA	TRBV9	CASSVSPLLNEKLFF	TGTGCCAGCAGCGTTTCCCCGCTACTTAATGAAAAACTGTTTTTT